This record concerns one TCR beta chain sequence. Its antigen is unknown. Libraries were prepared by immunoSEQ multiplex PCR; TCRdb keeps only in-frame clonotypes and omits some of them. The data show some 45,000 clones, with more than 65% seen just once and less than 3.5% held by the top ten. CDR3 length: 14 residues. The germline V and J ends were trimmed by 2 bases and 3 bases, with 11 bases remaining between them. Germline V gene sequence: CDR1 MGHDK, CDR2 SYGVNS. The data originate from a study of PD-1 blockade in mismatch repair-deficient tumors. Study-level points and caveats: After pembrolizumab, tumor-resident clones rose rapidly, then generally contracted before radiologic responses.

All patients were mismatch repair deficient, assessed by either PCR or immunohistochemistry. This chain connects TRBV25-1 to TRBJ2-7; a weak D match, TRBD2 (5 bases). The sequence derives from an adult with mismatch repair-deficient cancer. Sequencing was performed on PBMCs, taken before pembrolizumab treatment. CDR3 sequence: CASSESGAIYEQYF. For the CDR3, the DNA is TGTGCCAGCAGTGAAAGCGGAGCCATCTACGAGCAGTACTTC.